The sequence of this T cell receptor (beta chain) was determined in a study of T cells after yellow fever vaccination. The CDR3 is 13 amino acids. The germline CDR1 and CDR2 sequences are DFQATT and SNEGSKA (reference sequence). Trimming removed 3 bases from V and 3 bases from J; junction bases left unmatched: 3. This clonotype was detected a few times. In TCRdb, the 5' RACE reads were re-called with MiXCR into one record per CDR3 protein. The sample includes 300,000 to 400,000 distinct CDR3 sequences, approximately 8% of them seen just once. The sample here was PBMCs, taken roughly 45 days after the first yellow fever vaccination. The chain joins TRBV20-1 to TRBJ2-5; 8 nucleotides agree with TRBD1. The source of this sequence is a man between 18 and 35 years old who received the YFV17D yellow fever vaccine. In DNA form, the CDR3 reads TGCAGTGCTAGTCCAGGGGGCAAAGAGACCCAGTACTTC. It codes for CSASPGGKETQYF.